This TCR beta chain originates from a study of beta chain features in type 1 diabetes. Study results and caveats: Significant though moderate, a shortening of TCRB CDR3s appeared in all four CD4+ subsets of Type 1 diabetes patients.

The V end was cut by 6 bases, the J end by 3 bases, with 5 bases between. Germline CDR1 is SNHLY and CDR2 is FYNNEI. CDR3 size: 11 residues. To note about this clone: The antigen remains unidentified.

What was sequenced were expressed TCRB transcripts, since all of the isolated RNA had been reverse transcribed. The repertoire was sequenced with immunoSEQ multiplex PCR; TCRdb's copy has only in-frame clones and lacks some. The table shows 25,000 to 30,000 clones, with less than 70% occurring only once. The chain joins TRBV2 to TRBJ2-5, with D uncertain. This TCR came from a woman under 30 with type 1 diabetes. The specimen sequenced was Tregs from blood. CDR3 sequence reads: CASSPKETQYF. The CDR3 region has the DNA TGTGCCAGCAGCCCCAAAGAGACCCAGTACTTC. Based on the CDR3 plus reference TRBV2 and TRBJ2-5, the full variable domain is EPEVTQTPSHQVTQMGQEVILRCVPISNHLYFYWYRQILGQKVEFLVSFYNNEISEKSEIFDDQFSVERPDGSNFTLKIRSTKLEDSAMYFCASSPKETQYFGPGTRLLVL.